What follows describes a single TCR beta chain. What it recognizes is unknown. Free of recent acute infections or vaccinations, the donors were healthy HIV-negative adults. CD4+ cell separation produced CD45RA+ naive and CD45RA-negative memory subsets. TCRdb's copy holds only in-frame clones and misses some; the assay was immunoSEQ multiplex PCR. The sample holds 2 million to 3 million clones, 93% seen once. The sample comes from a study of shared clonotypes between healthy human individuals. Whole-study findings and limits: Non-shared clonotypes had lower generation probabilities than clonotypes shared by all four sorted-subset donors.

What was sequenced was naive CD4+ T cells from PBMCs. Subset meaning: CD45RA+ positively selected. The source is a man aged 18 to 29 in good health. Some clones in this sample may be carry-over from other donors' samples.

The chain's CDR3 is CASRRGGGRHQETQYF. CDR3 coding DNA: TGTGCCAGCAGGCGTGGGGGAGGTCGGCACCAAGAGACCCAGTACTTC. The genes are TRBV7-9 and TRBJ2-5; a weak D match, TRBD2 (6 bases). V lost 6 bases and J 0 bases, leaving 17 bases between the germline ends. The CDR3 length is 16 residues. Germline-derived CDR1 and CDR2 are SEHNR and FQNEAQ (reference sequence).